This T cell receptor (beta chain) was documented in a study of monozygotic twins with inflammatory bowel disease. General study results and limits: A reduction in TCRbeta diversity (inverse Simpson) was seen in IBD patients relative to healthy co-twins. Perhaps reflecting limited power, concordant and discordant twins did not differ in repertoire similarity.

TCRdb reprocessed the 5' RACE reads and reports one entry per CDR3 protein, with no DNA. The sample shows 200,000 to 250,000 distinct CDR3 sequences, and approximately 1.6% sits with its ten largest clones. The CDR3 consists of 13 residues. From germline, CDR1 is SGHNT and CDR2 YYREEE (reference sequence). A note on this clonotype: The target antigen is unknown.

The chain is built from TRBV5-4 and TRBJ2-7; TCRdb lists TRBD1, though no DNA is available to test this call. The sequence was collected from a human donor with ulcerative colitis or Crohn's disease, or a healthy co-twin of an affected twin (not recorded which). The sequenced sample was blood. CDR3 protein: CASGRDTAYEQYF.